Each of the 26 T cell receptor beta chains below was sequenced from the same sample in a study of T cell responses to AZD1222 COVID-19 vaccine. This table comes from immunoSEQ multiplex PCR, and its TCRdb copy is limited to in-frame clones, with some not included. Among some 99,000 clones listed, approximately 87% were seen once. Material: peripheral blood, obtained 28 days after the second AZD1222 dose. The receptor set was obtained from an adult who received the AZD1222 COVID-19 vaccine.

The genes are TRBV29-1 and TRBJ2-3, with D tentatively TRBD2 (6 bases). Germline loops: CDR1 SQVTM, CDR2 ANQGSEA. The CDR3 has 15 residues. Trimming pared 4 bases from V and 0 bases from J, leaving 14 bases between. The CDR3 reads CSVGGDGRSTDTQYF. DNA of the CDR3: TGCAGCGTTGGCGGGGACGGACGTAGCACAGATACGCAGTATTTT.

V and J are TRBV3-1 (or the pseudogene TRBV3-2) and TRBJ2-7; 9 bases map to TRBD1. Germline V lookup: CDR1 LGHDT, CDR2 YNNKEL (reference sequence). Unmatched junction bases numbered 2, after V lost 8 bases and J lost 6 bases. The CDR3 totals 11 residues. The chain's CDR3 is CASGTGREQYF. The CDR3 region has the DNA TGTGCCAGCGGGACAGGGCGCGAGCAGTACTTC.

The rearrangement links TRBV10-1 to TRBJ1-1; D is undetermined. With 6 bases removed from V and 0 bases from J, the gap between germline ends came to 8 bases. The CDR3 runs 13 residues. Germline V gene sequence: CDR1 WNHNN, CDR2 SYGVQD (reference sequence). CDR3 region: CASRLIVNTEAFF. Here the CDR3 DNA reads TGCGCCAGCAGGCTGATCGTGAACACTGAAGCTTTCTTT.

The V gene is TRBV28, the J gene TRBJ2-5; 11 nucleotides align to TRBD1. CDR3 length: 15 residues. The V and J ends lost 3 bases and 4 bases, in that order; junction bases with no gene match: 4. The V gene's germline CDR1 is MDHEN and CDR2 SYDVKM. The CDR3 sequence is CASSFPGTGGETQYF. The CDR3, as DNA: TGTGCCAGCAGTTTTCCCGGGACAGGGGGAGAGACCCAGTACTTC.

The chain uses TRBV29-1 and TRBJ1-1; tentatively, D is TRBD1 (6 bases). Germline CDR1 reads SQVTM; CDR2 reads ANQGSEA. This CDR3 is 12 amino acids long. V lost 3 bases and J 5 bases, leaving 10 bases between the germline ends. CDR3 in DNA: TGCAGCGTTGACAGGGGTGGGACTGAAGCTTTCTTT. It codes for CSVDRGGTEAFF.

The chain carries TRBV19 and TRBJ1-5, with D perhaps matching TRBD1 (6 bases). Germline CDR1 reads LNHDA; CDR2 reads SQIVND (reference sequence). This CDR3 comprises 14 residues. Trimming left V 7 bases short and J 6 bases short, with 16 bases between. The CDR3 DNA reads TGTGCCAGTAAAAGCCAACAGGGAATTCAGCCCCAGCATTTT. Translation gives CASKSQQGIQPQHF.

V and J are TRBV7-3 and TRBJ2-1; no definite D call. V was cut by 3 bases and J by 9 bases, with 9 bases left in between. This CDR3 region has 12 residues. Germline values: CDR1 SGHTA, CDR2 FQGTGA. The CDR3 region has the DNA TGTGCCAGCAGCTTGCTCGACGGTGAGCAGTTCTTC. This codes for CASSLLDGEQFF. Full variable domain (remainder filled in from reference TRBV7-3 and TRBJ2-1): GAGVSQTPSNKVTEKGKYVELRCDPISGHTALYWYRQSLGQGPEFLIYFQGTGAADDSGLPNDRFFAVRPEGSVSTLKIQRTERGDSAVYLCASSLLDGEQFFGPGTRLTVL.

This clone was detected only once. The chain combines TRBV5-5 with TRBJ1-5, with a tentative D call TRBD1 (5 bases). The CDR3 sequence is 12 residues long. The germline CDR1 and CDR2 sequences are SGHKS and YYEKEE (reference sequence). V lost 4 bases and J lost 6, with 8 bases in between. The CDR3 nucleotides read TGTGCCAGCAGCCCGGGGGGTCAGCCCCAGCATTTT. It is translated as CASSPGGQPQHF.

The rearrangement uses TRBV19 and TRBJ1-1; D gene unclear. The CDR3 loop spans 11 amino acids. V dropped 10 bases and J dropped 1 base, with 7 bases sitting between them. CDR1 LNHDA and CDR2 SQIVND come from the germline V gene (reference sequence). CDR3 protein: CATKRNTEAFF. The CDR3 DNA sequence: TGTGCCACAAAGCGGAACACTGAAGCTTTCTTT.

The V and J genes are TRBV9 and TRBJ2-1; tentative D call: TRBD2 (6 bases). Per germline, CDR1 SGDLS and CDR2 YYNGEE. V dropped 0 bases and J dropped 8 bases, with 12 bases sitting between them. The CDR3 extends over 14 amino acids. CDR3 amino acids: CASSVGLGDDEQFF. CDR3 sequence (DNA): TGTGCCAGCAGCGTAGGACTAGGGGACGATGAGCAGTTCTTC. The complete variable domain, with remaining parts taken from reference TRBV9 and TRBJ2-1, reads DSGVTQTPKHLITATGQRVTLRCSPRSGDLSVYWYQQSLDQGLQFLIQYYNGEERAKGNILERFSAQQFPDLHSELNLSSLELGDSALYFCASSVGLGDDEQFFGPGTRLTVL.

The rearrangement uses TRBV4-3 and TRBJ1-2, with D tentatively TRBD1 (5 bases). The V end was cut by 4 bases, the J end by 4 bases, with 22 bases between. Germline values: CDR1 LGHNA, CDR2 YSLEER. The CDR3 has 17 amino acids. CDR3 sequence: CASSPQIDPGGGYGYTF. In DNA form, the CDR3 reads TGCGCCAGCAGCCCGCAGATAGACCCCGGGGGTGGCTATGGCTACACCTTC.

This clone was counted only a few times. This chain uses TRBV4-1 with TRBJ1-2, with 11 bases aligning to TRBD1. Germline V lookup: CDR1 MGHRA, CDR2 YSYEKL. This CDR3 spans 15 amino acids. The V segment lost 4 bases and the J segment 6 bases; nucleotides outside the gene matches: 7. This CDR3 reads CASSLYRDRGDGYTF. The CDR3 DNA reads as TGCGCCAGCAGCCTCTACCGGGACAGGGGGGATGGCTACACCTTC.

The CDR3 sequence: CANGQGTDQPQHF. The CDR3 nucleotides are TGTGCCAACGGACAGGGGACCGATCAGCCCCAGCATTTT. The V and J genes are TRBV2 and TRBJ1-5; the match to TRBD1 covers 9 bases. The CDR3 has 13 residues. The ends lost 10 bases at V and 5 bases at J; junction bases unmatched: 6. From germline, CDR1 is SNHLY and CDR2 FYNNEI.

The chain employs TRBV24-1 and TRBJ2-1; tentative D call: TRBD2 (7 bases). The CDR3 extends over 15 amino acids. Germline V gives CDR1 KGHDR, CDR2 SFDVKD. Trimming took off 9 bases at V and 3 bases at J, with 17 bases between the two ends. The CDR3 DNA follows: TGTGCCACCGGCGGGGGCAGGGGATACTACAATGAGCAGTTCTTC. Translating gives CATGGGRGYYNEQFF.

The chain links TRBV7-3 to TRBJ2-2; D not certain. The ends were cut back, 7 bases at V and 0 bases at J, with 9 bases in the middle. This CDR3 has 14 residues. Germline V gene data show CDR1 as SGHTA and CDR2 as FQGTGA. CDR3 region: CASKSGTNTGELFF. In nucleotides, the CDR3 is TGTGCCAGCAAGTCGGGTACGAACACCGGGGAGCTGTTTTTT.

The chain is built from TRBV5-1 and TRBJ1-1; the match to TRBD1 covers 8 bases. Per the germline V gene, CDR1 is SGHRS and CDR2 is YFSETQ. The trim removed 2 bases at V and 1 base at J, leaving 10 bases unmatched. The CDR3 runs to 17 residues. Here the CDR3 reads CASSFQGAGYTNTEAFF. The CDR3 coding sequence is TGCGCCAGCAGCTTTCAGGGGGCGGGGTACACGAACACTGAAGCTTTCTTT.

The chain joins TRBV9 to TRBJ2-3; D remains unclear. CDR1 is SGDLS and CDR2 is YYNGEE in the germline V gene. The V gene lost 3 bases and the J gene lost 1 base, with 15 bases spanning the gap. This CDR3 is 16 amino acids long. CDR3 residues: CASSGTVHAGTDTQYF. CDR3 sequence (DNA): TGTGCCAGCAGCGGGACGGTGCACGCAGGCACAGATACGCAGTATTTT. The whole variable domain, remainder taken from reference TRBV9 and TRBJ2-3, is DSGVTQTPKHLITATGQRVTLRCSPRSGDLSVYWYQQSLDQGLQFLIQYYNGEERAKGNILERFSAQQFPDLHSELNLSSLELGDSALYFCASSGTVHAGTDTQYFGPGTRLTVL.

The V and J genes are TRBV11-2 and TRBJ2-2; D is uncertain. Germline-derived CDR1 and CDR2 are SGHAT and FQNNGV. CDR3 length: 15 amino acids. V was trimmed by 3 bases and J by 4 bases, leaving 12 bases between them. In DNA form, the CDR3 reads TGTGCCAGCAGCTTCGGTGGTCGGAGCACCGGGGAGCTGTTTTTT. This translates into CASSFGGRSTGELFF.

This chain joins TRBV11-2 and TRBJ1-4; D remains ambiguous. CDR3 length: 14 residues. Germline values: CDR1 SGHAT, CDR2 FQNNGV. Trimming stripped 3 bases from V and 1 base from J, with 6 bases between. In DNA, the CDR3 is TGTGCCAGCAGCTTTCGTCGAACTAATGAAAAACTGTTTTTT. Amino acids: CASSFRRTNEKLFF. Together with reference TRBV11-2 and TRBJ1-4, the CDR3 gives the full variable domain: EAGVAQSPRYKIIEKRQSVAFWCNPISGHATLYWYQQILGQGPKLLIQFQNNGVVDDSQLPKDRFSAERLKGVDSTLKIQPAKLEDSAVYLCASSFRRTNEKLFFGSGTQLSVL.

The chain has TRBV5-1 and TRBJ2-3; 8 bases agree with TRBD1. This CDR3 is built from 17 residues. V was pared by 4 bases and J by 1 base, with 11 bases of the junction left unmatched. Germline V gene lookup returns CDR1 SGHRS and CDR2 YFSETQ. CDR3 protein: CASSIPRTGLGTDTQYF. CDR3 coding DNA: TGCGCCAGCAGCATCCCCCGGACAGGGTTGGGCACAGATACGCAGTATTTT.

This chain connects TRBV5-4 to TRBJ2-7; D could derive from TRBD1 or TRBD2 (5 bases each). The germline V and J ends were trimmed by 2 bases and 6 bases, with 15 bases remaining between them. The CDR3 sequence is 14 residues long. The V gene's germline CDR1 is SGHNT and CDR2 YYREEE (reference sequence). The CDR3 DNA reads as TGTGCCAGCAGCTTAGTGGGAGTGGGGCTCGAGCAGTACTTC. Translation: CASSLVGVGLEQYF.

The chain joins TRBV6-5 to TRBJ2-7; D perhaps matches TRBD1 (6 bases). Between the trimmed V and J ends, which lost 9 bases and 1 base, there was a span of 13 bases. Per the germline V gene, CDR1 is MNHEY and CDR2 is SVGAGI. The CDR3 spans 13 residues. CDR3 region: CASRRDTSYEQYF. The CDR3 DNA reads TGTGCCAGTCGCCGGGACACATCCTACGAGCAGTACTTC.

The chain has TRBV2 and TRBJ1-6; the D gene is possibly TRBD1 (5 bases). The CDR3 has 16 residues. Germline V CDR1 and CDR2: SNHLY, FYNNEI. Trimming pared 6 bases from V and 0 bases from J, leaving 12 bases between. The CDR3 DNA reads as TGTGCCAGCAGCCCCAGGGCCAACTCCTATAATTCACCCCTCCACTTT. As protein: CASSPRANSYNSPLHF.

V gene TRBV19 combines with J gene TRBJ2-2; the D gene is possibly TRBD2 (6 bases). Per germline, CDR1 LNHDA and CDR2 SQIVND (reference sequence). V lost 8 bases to trimming and J lost 0 bases, with 13 bases between them. This CDR3 region has 15 residues. The CDR3 DNA is TGTGCCAGTCACGGGAGCTCATCGAACACCGGGGAGCTGTTTTTT. This sequence encodes CASHGSSSNTGELFF.

The chain couples TRBV18 to TRBJ1-2; no clear D. V was clipped by 3 bases and J by 4 bases, with 6 bases between them. This CDR3 is built from 12 residues. CDR1 and CDR2 (germline): KGHSH, LQKENI. CDR3 DNA: TGTGCCAGCTCACCGAGACCCTATGGCTACACCTTC. Translating it yields CASSPRPYGYTF.

The chain couples TRBV6-2 or TRBV6-3 to TRBJ2-1; 8 bases are a match to TRBD1. The CDR3 sequence is 14 residues long. With 5 bases clipped from V and 6 bases from J, the junction kept 6 bases outside the gene matches. Germline V CDR1 and CDR2: MNHEY, SVGEGT. The CDR3 protein is CASSDRGGSNEQFF. The CDR3, as DNA: TGTGCCAGCAGTGACAGGGGTGGGAGCAATGAGCAGTTCTTC.